The text below deals with one TCR beta chain. Which antigen it targets is not known. Qualities for individual bases were not recorded, and no much larger clone is one base off. The data were obtained in a study of cytomegalovirus exposure and HLA in healthy donors (dated by TCRdb to 2015 to 2018). Background for the entire study: In an earlier analysis of roughly 500 of the donors, 250 to 300 Gb of sequence data and approximately 100 million unique TCR beta sequences from roughly 190 million T cells were reported. The genetic ancestry cluster associated with self-reported Caucasian donors included roughly four fifths of the 300 to 400 genotyped donors. In a later genetic analysis, genome-wide SNP genotypes for about three fifths of the 666 donors were used, and that subset was treated as a discovery cohort. Across 300 to 400 genotyped donors of the cohort, an average of 235,054 unique TCR beta nucleotide sequences per donor were sequenced, and 15% to 20% of those sequences were non-productive. An early release that covered around 590 HLA-typed donors contained around 300 gigabases of sequencing data and 85 million to 100 million unique TCR sequences. Rather than using new phenotypic data, the later analysis identified candidate immune exposures from TCR beta sequences and from how often those sequences occurred across donors. Besides the first cohort of 550 to 750 subjects, a separate validation cohort made up of some 110 different subjects was used. In a later analysis, previously published TCR beta repertoires from 600 to 850 donors were re-analyzed and high-resolution HLA genotyping was added so that TCR occurrence patterns could be studied. The study used immunosequencing to profile the T cell repertoires of approximately 690 subjects and linked those repertoires to cytomegalovirus serostatus. All discovery cohort repertoires had been generated on a single sequencing platform. Both class I and class II loci were covered by HLA typing, at four-digit resolution. Four to six DR-DQ haplotypes were handled as single units for association and clustering, since linkage in the cohort was strong. Typing coverage differed by locus: A, B, C, DRB1 and DQB1 were typed in about 629-630 donors, DQA1 in 500 to 550, DPA1 in approximately 600, and DPB1 in roughly 450. To decide whether each TCR beta V gene segment behaved as functional or pseudogenic, an earlier analysis of approximately 600 of the donors relied on high-throughput TCR beta sequencing. To predict cytomegalovirus infection status, the study brought together high-throughput TCR immunosequencing, statistical association of individual TCRs with disease status, and machine learning. The study aimed to test whether cataloging public T cell receptors could reveal signatures of past pathogen exposure. Donor age, sex, ethnicity and CMV serostatus were compiled together with the repertoire data.

The cohort comprised 666 healthy bone marrow donors. All cohort members were sampled while nominally healthy, although unrecorded immune exposures were likely present. The donor tested CMV seronegative and was one of the 352 seronegative cohort members. A peripheral blood sample was collected from each donor, and TCR beta sequencing was performed on peripheral blood mononuclear cells. Genomic DNA was extracted from the blood cell samples with the Qiagen DNeasy Blood Extraction Kit. The investigation overall reported the following: In a later genetic analysis, a missense DCLRE1C variant was associated with V-gene and J-gene trimming of TCR beta chains, and the association was replicated in an independent cohort. According to a later analysis, TCR association rates differed among HLA loci, with DRB1 alleles showing the most associated TCRs and HLA-C alleles showing the fewest. Several of the top co-occurrence clusters appeared to be linked to parvovirus B19, influenza, CMV and Epstein-Barr virus, according to a later analysis. Compared with equally common non-associated chains, HLA-associated TCR beta chains in a later analysis were more clonally expanded and had lower generation probabilities. HLA typing was unavailable for some donors at each locus, so association tests used only the typed subset. Correlated functional status among segregating V segments might be attributable to linkage disequilibrium, but an unknown experimental factor could not be ruled out. Some IMGT-functional V segments, including TRBV6-2 and TRBV6-3, could not be distinguished by the 87-base-pair reads and were therefore excluded. According to a later genetic analysis, donors in an Asian-associated ancestry cluster had fewer N-insertions in productive TCRs than the roughly 670-donor mean. The cohort was sequenced for TCR beta chains only, and without alpha or paired-chain data the features that could be detected were limited. A further reported finding was that TCR beta sequences accurately predicted the HLA-A and HLA-B alleles for most subjects in the first cohort. Roughly uniform sequencing depth across donors was assumed in presence/absence analyses, although this assumption may not hold. The study gave a list of 150 to 200 TCR beta chains associated with cytomegalovirus. The only immune exposure information available for the cohort was CMV serostatus. While some public TCRs were present in many individuals, most TCR sequences turned up only very rarely across donors. At a false discovery rate of 0.05, a later analysis linked 15,000 to 20,000 TCR beta sequences to specific HLA alleles. An earlier analysis of 587 of the donors showed that most TCR beta V segments appeared in productive rearrangements either about 87% or about 30% of the time, which broadly matched IMGT annotations. The authors suggested that the approach could potentially be extended to other disease states and immunological phenotypes. In vitro tests confirmed that three of the cytomegalovirus-associated TCR beta chains recognize cytomegalovirus antigens. Assigning TCR associations to individual alleles was difficult when HLA alleles, especially DR and DQ, strongly co-occurred. Cytomegalovirus status was reported to be diagnosed by the classifier with high specificity and sensitivity in both the original and validation cohorts. The sequencing pipeline was judged likely to have produced a cluster of highly shared sequence variants as a technical artifact. The earlier analysis of 450 to 700 of the donors excluded fewer than 20 rarely observed V segments, including chromosome 9 orphons, because counts were too low. According to a later analysis, most CMV-associated TCR beta chains appeared to be HLA-restricted, and the HLA associations seemed to be driven largely by CMV exposure.

Libraries were constructed by the immunoSEQ multiplex PCR assay. For the multiplex PCR, a mixture combining 60 forward primers for TCR Vbeta segments and 13 reverse primers for TCR Jbeta segments was used. The CDR3 region of rearranged TCR beta genes was amplified from genomic DNA by a multiplex PCR assay. Amplified TCR beta libraries were sequenced as 87-base-pair reads on the Illumina HiSeq System. In the source study's methods: Across the 670 or so repertoires, a later analysis counted 80 million or so unique TCR beta chains, around 11 million of which were shared by at least two donors. Raw reads were error-corrected and collapsed into unique sequences by a nearest-neighbor algorithm in which closely related sequences were merged to remove PCR and sequencing errors. CDR3 sequences were aligned to IMGT reference sequences to assign V, D and J gene segments. For a sequence to be retained, a match of at least six nucleotides was required to both a V gene segment and a J gene segment. A rearrangement was called productive if the CDR3 had no stop codons and remained in frame with V and J, and every other rearrangement was called non-productive. Following IMGT convention, CDR3 was defined as the stretch from the second conserved V-encoded cysteine to the conserved J-encoded phenylalanine. The earlier analysis of 550 to 650 of the donors excluded any sequence lacking an unambiguous match to a single V gene segment. In an earlier analysis of some 590 of the donors, V segments were called functional above 56.7% productive rearrangements and were called segregating when the between-donor standard deviation exceeded 5%. A statistical classification framework was built to diagnose cytomegalovirus status from the catalog of TCR beta chain sequences. A later analysis assigned V and J genes by comparing TCR nucleotide sequences with IMGT/GENE-DB human TR gene sequences. A later analysis assigned CDR3 sequences and most-parsimonious VDJ recombination scenarios with the TCRdist pipeline. In a later analysis, each TCR beta chain was defined by its CDR3 amino acid sequence together with its V-gene family, and reads lacking a unique V-gene family were excluded. To address suspected cross-contamination and a sequencing artifact, a later analysis removed around 600 highly shared, low-generation-probability nucleotide sequences. In a later analysis, a clonal expansion index was calculated for each public chain from normalized within-repertoire ranks of inferred template counts. Generation probabilities in a later analysis came from a VDJ recombination model fitted to out-of-frame rearrangements, and those results were checked against IGoR. A later analysis scored TCR-TCR, TCR-HLA and TCR-CMV co-occurrence with hypergeometric tests, applying a repertoire-size bias correction to TCR pairs. To estimate false discovery rates, a later analysis permuted the HLA or CMV assignments 20 times. A later analysis grouped co-occurring TCRs with DBSCAN, adding TCRdist sequence similarity when clustering within HLA-allele-positive subsets. Repertoires with fewer than 30,000 or more than 120,000 public chains, plus five repertoires with anomalous nucleotide sharing, were excluded from co-occurrence clustering. The table was pulled from immuneACCESS by TCRdb, which kept in-frame rearrangements only. Such tables lose some clones; where checked, under half of the loss comes from unresolved V genes, and the rest has no known cause. That table supplies the V and J calls and clone size; D and trimming were determined from the DNA. A total of about 130,000 clones appear in this sample, over 70% of them only once. Of the sample, around 1.8% falls within the top ten clones.

The germline V gene supplies CDR1 SGHVS and CDR2 FNYEAQ. The V and J ends are trimmed by 5 bases and 7 bases, leaving 15 bases between them. The CDR3 holds 15 amino acids from the cysteine to the phenylalanine. This entry keeps only the CDR3 DNA: 45 bases, framed from base 1. This receptor was taken from a woman aged 40-49 years in good health and CMV-seronegative. Sequencing used PBMCs. The receptor chain draws on TRBV7-6 and TRBJ1-6, with a tentative D gene TRBD1 over 5 matching bases. CDR3 protein: CASSARGFRNSPLHF. The DNA reads as follows: TGTGCCAGCAGCGCCCGGGGGTTTCGGAATTCACCCCTCCACTTT.